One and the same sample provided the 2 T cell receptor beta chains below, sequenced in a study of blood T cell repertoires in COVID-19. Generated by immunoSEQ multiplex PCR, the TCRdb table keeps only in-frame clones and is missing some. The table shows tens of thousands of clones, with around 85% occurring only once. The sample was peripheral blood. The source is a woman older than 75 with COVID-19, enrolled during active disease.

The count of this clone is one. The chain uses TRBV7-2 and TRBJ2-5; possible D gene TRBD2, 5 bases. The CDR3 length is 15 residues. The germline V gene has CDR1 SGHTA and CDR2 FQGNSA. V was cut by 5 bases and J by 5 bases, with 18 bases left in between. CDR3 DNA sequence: TGTGCCAGCAGCCCCAGGACTTCCTGGAGGGAGACCCAGTACTTC. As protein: CASSPRTSWRETQYF.

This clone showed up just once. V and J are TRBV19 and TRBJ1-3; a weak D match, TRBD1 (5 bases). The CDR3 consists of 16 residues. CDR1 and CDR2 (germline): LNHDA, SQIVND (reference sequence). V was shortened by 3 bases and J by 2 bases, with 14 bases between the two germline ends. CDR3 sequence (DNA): TGTGCCAGTAGTATGGGGCGGGGGGTCCCTGGAAACACCATATATTTT. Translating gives CASSMGRGVPGNTIYF.